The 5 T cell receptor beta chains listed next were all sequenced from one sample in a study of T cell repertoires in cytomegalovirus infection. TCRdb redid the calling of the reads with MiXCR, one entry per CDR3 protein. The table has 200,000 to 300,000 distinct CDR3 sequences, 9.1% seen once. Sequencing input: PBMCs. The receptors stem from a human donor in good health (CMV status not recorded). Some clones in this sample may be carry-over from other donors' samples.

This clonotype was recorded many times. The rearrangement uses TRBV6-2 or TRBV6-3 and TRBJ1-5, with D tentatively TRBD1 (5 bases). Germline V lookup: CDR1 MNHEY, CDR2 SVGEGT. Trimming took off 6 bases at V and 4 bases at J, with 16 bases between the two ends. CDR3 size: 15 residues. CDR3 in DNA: TGTGCCAGCAGGCGGGAGGGGTTGAATAATCAGCCCCAGCATTTT. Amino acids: CASRREGLNNQPQHF.

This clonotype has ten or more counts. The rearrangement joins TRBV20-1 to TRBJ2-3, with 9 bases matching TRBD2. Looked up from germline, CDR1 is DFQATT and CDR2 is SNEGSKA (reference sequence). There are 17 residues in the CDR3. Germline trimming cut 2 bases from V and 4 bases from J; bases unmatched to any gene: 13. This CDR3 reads CSARKAGGSGGSDTQYF. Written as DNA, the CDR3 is TGCAGTGCTAGAAAAGCGGGGGGCTCGGGGGGCTCAGATACGCAGTATTTT.

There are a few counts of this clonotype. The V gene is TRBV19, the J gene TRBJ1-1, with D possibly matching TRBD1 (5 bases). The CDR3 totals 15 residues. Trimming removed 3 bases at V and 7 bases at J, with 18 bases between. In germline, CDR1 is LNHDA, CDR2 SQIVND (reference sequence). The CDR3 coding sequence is TGTGCCAGTAGTATTAACGTCAGGAGGGGCGGTGAAGCTTTCTTT. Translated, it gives CASSINVRRGGEAFF.

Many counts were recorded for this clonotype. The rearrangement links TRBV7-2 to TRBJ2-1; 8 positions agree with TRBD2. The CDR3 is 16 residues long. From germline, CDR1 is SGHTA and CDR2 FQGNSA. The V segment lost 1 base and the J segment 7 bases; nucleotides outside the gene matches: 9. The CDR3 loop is CASSLGGAGGRNEQFF. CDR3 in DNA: TGTGCCAGCAGCTTAGGAGGGGCGGGGGGCCGTAATGAGCAGTTCTTC.

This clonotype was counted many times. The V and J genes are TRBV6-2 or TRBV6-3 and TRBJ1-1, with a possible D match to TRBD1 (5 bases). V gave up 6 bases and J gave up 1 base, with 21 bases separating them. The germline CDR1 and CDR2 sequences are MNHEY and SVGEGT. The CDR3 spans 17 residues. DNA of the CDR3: TGTGCCAGCAGCCGGACCCCGAAGGGGAGGCCGAACACTGAAGCTTTCTTT. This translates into CASSRTPKGRPNTEAFF.